A single sample gave rise to the 28 T cell receptor beta chains below, sequenced in a study of blood T cell repertoires in COVID-19. Assay: immunoSEQ multiplex PCR; the TCRdb copy retains only in-frame clones and omits some. The table records about 75,000 clones, about nine tenths of them present only once. What was sequenced was peripheral blood. These receptors all come from a human donor in a cohort sampled during active COVID-19.

The V call is TRBV19, the J call TRBJ2-1, with D uncertain. The CDR3 totals 13 residues. V lost 3 bases and J 2 bases, leaving 5 bases between the germline ends. The germline gives CDR1 LNHDA, CDR2 SQIVND (reference sequence). The CDR3 is CASSIPTYNEQFF. DNA for the CDR3: TGTGCCAGTAGTATCCCCACCTACAATGAGCAGTTCTTC.

The chain links TRBV5-6 to TRBJ1-1; D gene ambiguous. Germline CDR1 and CDR2: SGHDT and YYEEEE. This CDR3 has 14 amino acids. The V end was cut by 3 bases, the J end by 5 bases, with 14 bases between. CDR3 bases: TGTGCCAGCAGCTGGTCCTATCTTGGTACTGAAGCTTTCTTT. Amino acid sequence: CASSWSYLGTEAFF.

This rearrangement joins TRBV28 to TRBJ2-1; 11 bases agree with TRBD2. The V segment lost 5 bases and the J segment 9 bases; nucleotides outside the gene matches: 9. From germline, CDR1 is MDHEN and CDR2 SYDVKM. The CDR3 has 15 amino acids. The DNA of the CDR3 is TGTGCCAGCAGTCCCCAACTAGCGGGAGCGGGTGAGCAGTTCTTC. This gives the protein CASSPQLAGAGEQFF.

The chain joins TRBV9 to TRBJ2-2, with 10 positions matching TRBD2. V was pared by 0 bases and J by 4 bases, with 3 bases of the junction left unmatched. CDR3 length equals 16 residues. CDR1 is SGDLS and CDR2 is YYNGEE in the germline V gene. The CDR3: CASSVAPSGSTGELFF. CDR3 in DNA: TGTGCCAGCAGCGTAGCTCCTAGCGGGAGCACCGGGGAGCTGTTTTTT.

V is TRBV11-2 and J is TRBJ2-7; D is possibly TRBD1 (6 bases). Germline V CDR1 and CDR2: SGHAT, FQNNGV. This CDR3 is built from 14 residues. The V and J ends lost 1 base and 2 bases respectively, with 9 bases between them. CDR3 sequence (DNA): TGTGCCAGCAGCTTAGCAGGGGCCGCCTACGAGCAGTACTTC. This sequence encodes CASSLAGAAYEQYF.

The rearrangement links TRBV7-8 to TRBJ1-1; D perhaps matches TRBD1 (6 bases). V dropped 5 bases and J dropped 2 bases, with 12 bases sitting between them. Germline-derived CDR1 and CDR2 are SGHVS and FQNEAQ. This CDR3 is 14 amino acids long. The CDR3, as DNA: TGTGCCAGCAGCCCTTGGACAGAAAACACTGAAGCTTTCTTT. This sequence encodes CASSPWTENTEAFF.

The chain uses TRBV2 and TRBJ1-5, with 9 bases matching TRBD1. CDR1 is SNHLY, CDR2 FYNNEI, per germline. The CDR3 is made up of 14 amino acids. Trimming took 5 bases from V and 5 from J; bases not matched to a gene: 4. The CDR3 DNA reads TGTGCCAGCAGTCGGGACAGGGTACATCAGCCCCAGCATTTT. Translation gives CASSRDRVHQPQHF. Full variable domain (missing parts from reference TRBV2 and TRBJ1-5): EPEVTQTPSHQVTQMGQEVILRCVPISNHLYFYWYRQILGQKVEFLVSFYNNEISEKSEIFDDQFSVERPDGSNFTLKIRSTKLEDSAMYFCASSRDRVHQPQHFGDGTRLSIL.

The chain joins TRBV15 to TRBJ2-1; D possibly corresponds to TRBD2 (6 bases). The V end lost 3 bases, the J end lost 13 bases, and 13 bases lay between the germline ends. The CDR3 length is 12 residues. In germline, CDR1 is LNHNV, CDR2 YYDKDF (reference sequence). The CDR3 DNA reads TGTGCCACCAGCAGGGGTCGGGAGTTACAGTTCTTC. Its translation: CATSRGRELQFF.

The chain joins TRBV4-1 to TRBJ2-7; 9 positions agree with TRBD1. The CDR3 sequence is 15 residues long. CDR1 is MGHRA, CDR2 YSYEKL, per germline. Unmatched junction bases numbered 6, after V lost 5 bases and J lost 1 base. The DNA for the CDR3 is TGCGCCAGCAGCGTCGGACAGGGGTCATCCTACGAGCAGTACTTC. Protein product: CASSVGQGSSYEQYF.

This clone was detected only once. The chain links TRBV19 to TRBJ1-2; weak D call: TRBD1 (6 bases). V was cut by 9 bases and J by 2 bases, with 13 bases left in between. The V gene's germline CDR1 is LNHDA and CDR2 SQIVND (reference sequence). This CDR3 spans 13 amino acids. CDR3 loop: CASRRQDNYGYTF. In DNA form, the CDR3 reads TGTGCCAGCCGAAGACAGGACAACTATGGCTACACCTTC.

This chain connects TRBV23-1 to TRBJ2-3, with 9 nucleotides matching TRBD1. TRBV23-1 is reported as an ORF; its role is uncertain. Trimming took 4 bases from V and 4 from J; bases not matched to a gene: 6. The CDR3 spans 15 residues. CDR3 amino acids: CASSRTGDFPDTQYF. CDR3 in DNA: TGCGCCAGCAGTCGGACAGGGGATTTTCCAGATACGCAGTATTTT.

The chain recombines TRBV11-2 with TRBJ2-7; no reliable D call. V shed 1 base and J shed 3 bases, with 7 bases lying between them. Germline V gene lookup returns CDR1 SGHAT and CDR2 FQNNGV. This CDR3 region has 13 residues. CDR3 bases: TGTGCCAGCAGCTTAGCGTCAGGCTACGAGCAGTACTTC. This translates into CASSLASGYEQYF. Combining the CDR3 with reference TRBV11-2 and TRBJ2-7 gives the whole variable domain EAGVAQSPRYKIIEKRQSVAFWCNPISGHATLYWYQQILGQGPKLLIQFQNNGVVDDSQLPKDRFSAERLKGVDSTLKIQPAKLEDSAVYLCASSLASGYEQYFGPGTRLTVT.

This clone was observed a handful of times. The chain combines TRBV6-4 with TRBJ1-5, with D tentatively TRBD1 (6 bases). This CDR3 spans 16 amino acids. V was trimmed by 5 bases and J by 4 bases, leaving 18 bases between them. CDR1 is MRHNA, CDR2 SNTAGT, per germline. CDR3 in DNA: TGTGCCAGCAGTCGGACTTACAGGGAAGCAAATCAGCCCCAGCATTTT. Translation gives CASSRTYREANQPQHF.

V gene TRBV11-2 combines with J gene TRBJ2-1; TRBD1 aligns across 8 bases. After removal of 0 bases from V and 6 bases from J, the junction contained 7 bases not matched to a gene. Germline CDR1 and CDR2: SGHAT and FQNNGV. The CDR3 totals 16 residues. CDR3 sequence (DNA): TGTGCCAGCAGCTTAGAGGTGGGACAGGTGAGCAATGAGCAGTTCTTC. Translated, it gives CASSLEVGQVSNEQFF. Together with reference TRBV11-2 and TRBJ2-1, the CDR3 gives the full variable domain: EAGVAQSPRYKIIEKRQSVAFWCNPISGHATLYWYQQILGQGPKLLIQFQNNGVVDDSQLPKDRFSAERLKGVDSTLKIQPAKLEDSAVYLCASSLEVGQVSNEQFFGPGTRLTVL.

The V call is TRBV9, the J call TRBJ2-1, with D possibly matching TRBD1 (6 bases). CDR1 and CDR2 from the germline V gene are SGDLS and YYNGEE. The CDR3 extends over 15 amino acids. V lost 0 bases and J 10 bases, leaving 17 bases between the germline ends. The CDR3 loop is CASSVEDRSFDEQFF. CDR3 DNA: TGTGCCAGCAGCGTAGAGGACAGATCATTTGACGAGCAGTTCTTC.

The J gene is TRBJ2-7, the V gene TRBV4-1; D possibly corresponds to TRBD1 (5 bases). Between the trimmed V and J ends, which lost 4 bases and 0 bases, there was a span of 10 bases. The CDR3 runs to 14 residues. Per the germline V gene, CDR1 is MGHRA and CDR2 is YSYEKL. CDR3 amino acids: CASSRGHSSYEQYF. The CDR3 DNA is TGCGCCAGCAGCCGAGGACATAGCTCCTACGAGCAGTACTTC.

The V and J genes are TRBV28 and TRBJ1-2; TRBD1 aligns across 10 bases. Germline lookup yields CDR1 MDHEN and CDR2 SYDVKM. CDR3 length: 16 residues. J was trimmed by 3 bases and V by 4 bases; bases with no gene match: 8. The CDR3 sequence is CASSSLRQGAYYGYTF. The CDR3 DNA is TGTGCCAGCAGTTCCCTAAGACAGGGGGCTTACTATGGCTACACCTTC.

The CDR3, as DNA: TGTGCCAGCAGCCTAGCGGGGGGGCTCACAGAGACCCAGTACTTC. Translation gives CASSLAGGLTETQYF. The chain links TRBV5-4 to TRBJ2-5, with 12 bases lining up with TRBD2. The trim removed 4 bases at V and 4 bases at J, leaving 5 bases unmatched. The CDR3 loop spans 15 amino acids. Germline-derived CDR1 and CDR2 are SGHNT and YYREEE (reference sequence).

V is TRBV6-5 and J is TRBJ1-2, with TRBD1 matching over 8 bases. CDR3 length equals 13 residues. Germline CDR1 is MNHEY and CDR2 is SVGAGI. V dropped 6 bases and J dropped 8; count of bases not matched to a gene: 8. The CDR3 region is CASSRRQGSGYTF. For the CDR3, the DNA is TGTGCCAGCAGCCGTAGACAGGGGTCCGGCTACACCTTC.

The chain uses TRBV9 and TRBJ2-6; D possibly corresponds to TRBD2 (5 bases). V lost 0 bases, J lost 0 bases, and 10 bases lay in between. The CDR3 runs to 17 residues. Germline CDR1 and CDR2: SGDLS and YYNGEE. DNA for the CDR3: TGTGCCAGCAGCGTAGGGCGGGCCATCTCTGGGGCCAACGTCCTGACTTTC. It encodes CASSVGRAISGANVLTF. The variable domain in full, with the rest retrieved from reference TRBV9 and TRBJ2-6, is DSGVTQTPKHLITATGQRVTLRCSPRSGDLSVYWYQQSLDQGLQFLIQYYNGEERAKGNILERFSAQQFPDLHSELNLSSLELGDSALYFCASSVGRAISGANVLTFGAGSRLTVL.

This clone was counted a single time. The chain uses TRBV6-2 or TRBV6-3 and TRBJ1-6; no reliable D call. The CDR3 is made up of 15 amino acids. Germline values: CDR1 MNHEY, CDR2 SVGEGT. Trimming shortened V by 3 bases and J by 8 bases, and 14 bases separated the two germline ends. For the CDR3, the DNA is TGTGCCAGCAGTTATAGACAAGGCTCCGATTCACCCCTCCACTTT. Translation: CASSYRQGSDSPLHF.

The chain is built from TRBV9 and TRBJ2-3; D is perhaps TRBD1 (6 bases). The ends were cut back, 0 bases at V and 5 bases at J, with 13 bases in the middle. Germline loops: CDR1 SGDLS, CDR2 YYNGEE. The CDR3 contains 15 residues. The CDR3 here is CASSVEGQGRDTQYF. Here the CDR3 DNA reads TGTGCCAGCAGCGTAGAAGGGCAGGGGAGAGATACGCAGTATTTT. The full variable domain, its missing parts supplied by reference TRBV9 and TRBJ2-3, is DSGVTQTPKHLITATGQRVTLRCSPRSGDLSVYWYQQSLDQGLQFLIQYYNGEERAKGNILERFSAQQFPDLHSELNLSSLELGDSALYFCASSVEGQGRDTQYFGPGTRLTVL.

In DNA form, the CDR3 reads TGTGCCAGCACCCAAGGGACCCCTCTAGGACAGAGCGAGCAGTTCTTC. Its protein product is CASTQGTPLGQSEQFF. The V and J genes are TRBV5-4 and TRBJ2-1; D is perhaps TRBD1 (6 bases). The V and J ends lost 6 bases and 10 bases respectively, with 26 bases between them. The CDR3 has 16 residues. Germline V gene lookup returns CDR1 SGHNT and CDR2 YYREEE (reference sequence).

The CDR3 DNA follows: TGTGCCAGCAGCGGGAGGGTGGATGAGCAGTTCTTC. Translation gives CASSGRVDEQFF. This sequence joins TRBV7-8 and TRBJ2-1, with 7 bases identical to TRBD2. Per the germline V gene, CDR1 is SGHVS and CDR2 is FQNEAQ. Trimming at V came to 5 bases and at J to 8 bases, leaving 3 bases not matched to a gene. The CDR3 is 12 amino acids.

The chain is built from TRBV9 and TRBJ2-1; D is ambiguous. This CDR3 is 15 amino acids long. Per germline, CDR1 SGDLS and CDR2 YYNGEE. Trimming cost V 4 bases and J 0 bases, with 11 bases left between them. This CDR3 is CASSPIESSYNEQFF. The CDR3 DNA reads as TGTGCCAGCAGCCCGATTGAGAGCTCCTACAATGAGCAGTTCTTC.

V gene TRBV4-2 combines with J gene TRBJ1-2; D is unresolved. The CDR3 runs 15 residues. Deletions cut 0 bases from V and 0 bases from J, with 8 bases between. Germline assignment: CDR1 LGHNA and CDR2 YNFKEQ. The CDR3 DNA follows: TGTGCCAGCAGCCAAGAGTCGGGGACTAACTATGGCTACACCTTC. Protein sequence: CASSQESGTNYGYTF.

This chain's CDR3 is CASSLGQSSYNEQFF. As DNA, the CDR3 is TGTGCCAGCAGCTTAGGACAGAGCTCCTACAATGAGCAGTTCTTC. The chain is built from TRBV5-8 and TRBJ2-1; D might be TRBD1 (6 bases). Deletions cut 2 bases from V and 0 bases from J, with 9 bases between. This CDR3 spans 15 amino acids. The germline CDR1 and CDR2 sequences are SGHTS and YDEGEE.

The chain joins TRBV14 to TRBJ2-2, with 12 nucleotides matching TRBD2. CDR3 length equals 19 residues. Germline CDR1 and CDR2: SGHDN and FVKESK. With V trimmed by 0 bases and J by 7 bases, 12 bases remained unmatched. The CDR3 sequence: CASSQEKWLAGGPIGELFF. DNA for the CDR3: TGTGCCAGCAGCCAAGAGAAGTGGCTAGCGGGAGGGCCTATCGGGGAGCTGTTTTTT.